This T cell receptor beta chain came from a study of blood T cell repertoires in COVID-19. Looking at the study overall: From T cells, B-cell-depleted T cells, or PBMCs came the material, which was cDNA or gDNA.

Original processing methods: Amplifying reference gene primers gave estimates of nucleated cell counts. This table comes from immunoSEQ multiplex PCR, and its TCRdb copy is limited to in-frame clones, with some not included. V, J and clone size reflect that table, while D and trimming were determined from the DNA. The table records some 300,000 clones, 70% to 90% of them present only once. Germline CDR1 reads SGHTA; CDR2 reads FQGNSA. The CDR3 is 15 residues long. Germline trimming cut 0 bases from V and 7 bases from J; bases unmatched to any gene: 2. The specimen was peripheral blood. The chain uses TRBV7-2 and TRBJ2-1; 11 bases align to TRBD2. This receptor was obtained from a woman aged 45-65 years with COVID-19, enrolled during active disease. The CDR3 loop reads CASSLASGRANEQFF. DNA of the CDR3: TGTGCCAGCAGCTTAGCTAGCGGGAGGGCTAATGAGCAGTTCTTC.